Included here is one TCR beta chain sequence, with context. The antigen is unknown. This sample stems from a study of blood T cells in healthy people across ages. Through a sample-barcoded 5' primer and a J-beta primer mix, a second PCR was run for about 6 to 11 cycles. The template-switch adaptor was a 5' adaptor with 12 random nucleotides. It tagged each cDNA molecule. TCRdb passed the 5' RACE reads through MiXCR, listing each CDR3 protein once. Of about 650,000 distinct CDR3 sequences listed, about 51% were seen once; the top ten hold approximately 13%. CDR3 size: 17 residues. V gave up 3 bases and J gave up 3 bases, with 20 bases separating them. Germline-derived CDR1 and CDR2 are SGHTA and FQGNSA. Notes on the study in general: Naive T cell percentage strongly correlated with TCR beta diversity.

The sample consisted of blood. The receptor was isolated from a woman of 80 years or more in good health. The chain links TRBV7-2 to TRBJ1-1, with a weak D call TRBD1 (5 bases). The CDR3 sequence: CTSSLGLPGRFHTEAFF. The CDR3 region has the DNA TGTACCAGCAGCTTGGGGTTGCCAGGGAGGTTCCACACTGAAGCTTTCTTT.